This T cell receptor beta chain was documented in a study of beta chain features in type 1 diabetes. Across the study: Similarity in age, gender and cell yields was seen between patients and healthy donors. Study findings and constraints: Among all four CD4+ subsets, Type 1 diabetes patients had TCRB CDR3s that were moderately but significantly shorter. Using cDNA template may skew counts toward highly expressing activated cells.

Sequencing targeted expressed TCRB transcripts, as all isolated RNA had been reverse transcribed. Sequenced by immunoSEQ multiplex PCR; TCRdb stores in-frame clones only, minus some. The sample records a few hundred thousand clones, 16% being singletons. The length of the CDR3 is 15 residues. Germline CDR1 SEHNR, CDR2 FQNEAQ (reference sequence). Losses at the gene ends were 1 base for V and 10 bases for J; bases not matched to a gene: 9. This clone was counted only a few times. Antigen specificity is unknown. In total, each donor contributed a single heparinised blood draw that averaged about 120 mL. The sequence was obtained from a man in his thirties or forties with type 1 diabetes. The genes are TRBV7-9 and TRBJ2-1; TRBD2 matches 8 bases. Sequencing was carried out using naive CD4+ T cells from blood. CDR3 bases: TGTGCCAGCAGCTTAGAAAGCGGGAGCTGGGTAGAGCAGTTCTTC. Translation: CASSLESGSWVEQFF.